This T cell receptor beta chain is drawn from a study of molecular identifiers for immune sequencing clone quantification. Study-level findings and limits: Reportedly, one cell's Jurkat TCR RNA was detected within one million naive CD8 cells. Should identical TCR molecules share a barcode, the sizes of highly expanded clones could be underestimated.

Notes on this clonotype: Antigen unknown.

The CDR3 runs to 16 residues. Between the trimmed V and J ends, which lost 5 bases and 1 base, there was a span of 17 bases. Library preparation followed earlier protocols using designated TCR primers. TCRdb analysed the PCR reads with MiXCR anew, one entry per CDR3 protein. Found here are 550,000 to 750,000 distinct CDR3 sequences, around 20% of them singletons; the top ten hold roughly 0.9%. Naive CD8 T cells underwent sorting with the CD8+CD4-CCR7+CD45RA+ definition. Sequenced sample: naive CD8+ T cells from blood, with Jurkat cell RNA spiked in. Subset given: FACS-sorted CD8+CD4-CCR7+CD45RA+ naive T cells. The J gene is TRBJ1-1, the V gene TRBV12-3 or TRBV12-4, with D tentatively TRBD1 (5 bases). The receptor's source is a human donor in good health. Some libraries in this study had Jurkat cell RNA spiked in. CDR3 loop: CASSTGTLSGNTEAFF. The CDR3 DNA reads as TGTGCCAGCAGTACCGGGACCCTCAGTGGGAACACTGAAGCTTTCTTT.